This is a list of T cell receptor beta chains from one sample in a study of cytomegalovirus exposure and HLA in healthy donors. Assay: immunoSEQ multiplex PCR; the TCRdb copy retains only in-frame clones and omits some. The sample includes about 140,000 clones, over 75% seen only once; the top ten take 1.2%. The sequencing sample was made of PBMCs. These receptor sequences come from a female donor in good health and CMV-seronegative. CDR3s include the opening cysteine and the closing phenylalanine or tryptophan. A D gene is named only where the DNA matches it firmly. Size is omitted from some rows. Given values are once, few, many or a class for expanded clones.

d_call: .; clone_size: few; j_call: TRBJ2-1; v_call: TRBV5-1; cdr3_aa: CASSLTAGVNEQFF; cdr3_nt: TGCGCCAGCAGCTTGACCGCCGGAGTGAATGAGCAGTTCTTC
d_call: TRBD1; clone_size: once; j_call: TRBJ2-7; v_call: TRBV27; cdr3_aa: CASSLGDSYEQYF; cdr3_nt: TGTGCCAGCAGTTTAGGGGACAGCTACGAGCAGTACTTC
d_call: TRBD1; clone_size: .; j_call: TRBJ1-5; v_call: TRBV19; cdr3_aa: CASSIVTGLQPQHF; cdr3_nt: TGTGCCAGTAGTATAGTGACAGGGCTTCAGCCCCAGCATTTT
d_call: TRBD2; clone_size: .; j_call: TRBJ2-2; v_call: TRBV2; cdr3_aa: CASSQISGRNTGELFF; cdr3_nt: TGTGCCAGCAGTCAAATTAGCGGGCGGAACACCGGGGAGCTGTTTTTT
d_call: .; clone_size: .; j_call: TRBJ2-1; v_call: TRBV2; cdr3_aa: CASSMFPLQFF; cdr3_nt: TGTGCCAGCAGTATGTTCCCACTACAGTTCTTC
d_call: TRBD1; clone_size: once; j_call: TRBJ2-7; v_call: TRBV4-2; cdr3_aa: CASRDRQGASYEQYF; cdr3_nt: TGTGCCAGCAGGGACCGACAGGGGGCGAGCTACGAGCAGTACTTC
d_call: .; clone_size: .; j_call: TRBJ1-5; v_call: TRBV27; cdr3_aa: CASSYSLSNQPQHF; cdr3_nt: TGTGCCAGCAGTTACAGTCTTAGCAATCAGCCCCAGCATTTT
d_call: .; clone_size: .; j_call: TRBJ2-1; v_call: TRBV29-1; cdr3_aa: CSVETGPYNEQFF; cdr3_nt: TGCAGCGTTGAAACAGGGCCGTACAATGAGCAGTTCTTC
d_call: TRBD1; clone_size: few; j_call: TRBJ1-5; v_call: TRBV28; cdr3_aa: CASSPMTGPNQPQHF; cdr3_nt: TGTGCCAGCAGTCCCATGACAGGGCCAAATCAGCCCCAGCATTTT
d_call: .; clone_size: .; j_call: TRBJ1-5; v_call: TRBV27; cdr3_aa: CASSLQGDNQPQHF; cdr3_nt: TGTGCCAGCAGTTTACAGGGTGACAATCAGCCCCAGCATTTT
d_call: TRBD2; clone_size: .; j_call: TRBJ2-3; v_call: TRBV30; cdr3_aa: CAWSVRGLGTDTQYF; cdr3_nt: TGTGCCTGGAGTGTTAGGGGACTAGGGACAGATACGCAGTATTTT
d_call: TRBD2; clone_size: few; j_call: TRBJ2-7; v_call: TRBV23-1; cdr3_aa: CASSLPAGLEAYEQYF; cdr3_nt: TGCGCCAGCAGTCTCCCCGCGGGACTAGAAGCCTACGAGCAGTACTTC
d_call: .; clone_size: .; j_call: TRBJ1-4; v_call: TRBV7-9; cdr3_aa: CASSSDSQYEKLFF; cdr3_nt: TGTGCCAGCAGCTCAGACAGCCAGTATGAAAAACTGTTTTTT
d_call: .; clone_size: .; j_call: TRBJ1-1; v_call: TRBV11-2; cdr3_aa: CASSLGDTEAFF; cdr3_nt: TGTGCCAGCAGCCTCGGGGACACTGAAGCTTTCTTT
d_call: TRBD2; clone_size: .; j_call: TRBJ2-1; v_call: TRBV27; cdr3_aa: CASSLLGEGRGGEQFF; cdr3_nt: TGTGCCAGCAGTTTACTAGGGGAGGGCCGAGGCGGTGAGCAGTTCTTC
d_call: TRBD2; clone_size: .; j_call: TRBJ2-3; v_call: TRBV5-1; cdr3_aa: CASSLARTSGSTDTQYF; cdr3_nt: TGCGCCAGCAGCTTGGCTAGGACTAGCGGTTCCACAGATACGCAGTATTTT